The 28 T cell receptor beta chains in this list originate from one sample, sequenced in a study of cytomegalovirus exposure and HLA in healthy donors. The PCR used 60 Vbeta and 13 Jbeta primers. Generated by immunoSEQ multiplex PCR, the TCRdb table keeps only in-frame clones and is missing some. The table lists around 180,000 clones, 85% of them singletons. Specimen: PBMCs. The receptors come from a boy aged 2 to 10 in good health and CMV-seronegative.

The chain couples TRBV12-1 to TRBJ1-2; the D call TRBD1 from the table was never checked on the DNA. TRBV12-1 is classified as a pseudogene. The CDR3 sequence is 14 residues long. The CDR3 is CASSFAYRGLGYTF. The CDR3, as DNA: TGTGCCAGCAGCTTTGCGTACAGGGGGCTAGGCTACACCTTC.

This chain uses TRBV30 with TRBJ1-1; D ambiguous. CDR3 length: 12 amino acids. Trimming removed 2 bases at V and 5 bases at J, with 9 bases between. Germline V gives CDR1 GTSNPN, CDR2 SVGIG (reference sequence). The CDR3 spells CAWSQWETEAFF. Written as DNA, the CDR3 is TGTGCCTGGAGTCAATGGGAGACTGAAGCTTTCTTT.

As to this clone: One junction end disagrees with the germline gene, perhaps due to a read error. Other DNA sequences in the sample encode the same CDR3. The chain combines TRBV7-7 with TRBJ2-5; 14 bases agree with TRBD2. The CDR3 contains 16 residues. Germline V gives CDR1 SSHAT, CDR2 FNYEAQ (reference sequence). CDR3 in amino acids: CASSFGLAGGGETQYF. The CDR3 DNA sequence: TGTGCTAGCAGCTTTGGACTAGCGGGAGGCGGAGAGACCCAGTACTTC.

This chain joins TRBV27 and TRBJ2-3, with TRBD1 matching over 8 bases. CDR1 and CDR2 from the germline V gene are MNHEY and SMNVEV (reference sequence). With 5 bases clipped from V and 5 bases from J, the junction kept 12 bases outside the gene matches. The CDR3 is 16 amino acids. CDR3 nucleotide sequence: TGTGCCAGCAGTGAGATAGACAGGGGCGGACGAGATACGCAGTATTTT. Amino acids: CASSEIDRGGRDTQYF.

This clone showed up just once. The CDR3 DNA reads as TGTGCCAGCAGCTTACCTAGGACAGGGGGCGGTGGGGAGACCCAGTACTTC. It specifies CASSLPRTGGGGETQYF. The chain joins TRBV7-6 to TRBJ2-5, with 11 bases identical to TRBD1. CDR1 is SGHVS and CDR2 is FNYEAQ in the germline V gene. The CDR3 sequence is 17 residues long. V was pared by 2 bases and J by 5 bases, with 10 bases of the junction left unmatched.

The chain links TRBV30 to TRBJ1-6; D is possibly TRBD1 (5 bases). The CDR3 is made up of 14 amino acids. Trimming took 0 bases from V and 9 from J, leaving 12 bases between them. CDR1 GTSNPN and CDR2 SVGIG come from the germline V gene (reference sequence). The CDR3 sequence: CAWSVPGGGSPLHF. In DNA form, the CDR3 reads TGTGCCTGGAGTGTACCGGGGGGGGGTTCACCCCTCCACTTT.

This clone was found a few times. CDR3 sequence: CASSQNRVEPTEAFF. The CDR3 DNA follows: TGCGCCAGCAGTCAAAACAGGGTTGAACCCACTGAAGCTTTCTTT. The chain recombines TRBV23-1 with TRBJ1-1, with a possible D match to TRBD1 (6 bases). TRBV23-1 is an ORF; its function is uncertain. The CDR3 contains 15 residues. Trimming took 2 bases from V and 4 from J, leaving 14 bases between them.

This clone was seen once. The rearrangement joins TRBV14 to TRBJ2-5, with 10 nucleotides matching TRBD2. With V trimmed by 0 bases and J by 2 bases, 3 bases remained unmatched. The length of the CDR3 is 16 residues. The germline gives CDR1 SGHDN, CDR2 FVKESK. The CDR3 spells CASSQEGLASQETQYF. The CDR3 DNA reads as TGTGCCAGCAGCCAAGAGGGACTAGCGAGTCAAGAGACCCAGTACTTC.

The table lists this clone with a count of one. This chain links TRBV29-1 with TRBJ2-5; 7 bases match TRBD1. The CDR3 has 13 residues. The ends lost 7 bases at V and 2 bases at J; junction bases unmatched: 7. In germline, CDR1 is SQVTM, CDR2 ANQGSEA. CDR3: CSARQGSQETQYF. The CDR3 DNA reads TGCAGCGCACGACAGGGTTCGCAAGAGACCCAGTACTTC. Complete variable domain (other parts from reference TRBV29-1 and TRBJ2-5): SAVISQKPSRDICQRGTSLTIQCQVDSQVTMMFWYRQQPGQSLTLIATANQGSEATYESGFVIDKFPISRPNLTFSTLTVSNMSPEDSSIYLCSARQGSQETQYFGPGTRLLVL.

V gene TRBV5-3 combines with J gene TRBJ2-7; TRBD2 matches 8 bases. TRBV5-3 is treated as an ORF (open reading frame) with a function not yet certain. The V gene end was trimmed by 2 bases and the J gene end by 2 bases; junction bases not matched to a gene: 18. CDR3 length: 19 amino acids. The CDR3 DNA reads TGTGCCAGAAGCTTATATGGATTCCGGTGCGGGGGGTTAACCTACGAGCAGTACGTC. Protein sequence: CARSLYGFRCGGLTYEQYV.

The chain has TRBV29-1 and TRBJ2-6, with D maybe TRBD1 (6 bases). V was trimmed by 4 bases and J by 0 bases, leaving 16 bases between them. CDR1 and CDR2 from the germline V gene are SQVTM and ANQGSEA. The CDR3 is made up of 17 amino acids. The CDR3 coding sequence is TGCAGCGTTGGGCAGGGGCCTACTTTCTCTGGGGCCAACGTCCTGACTTTC. It codes for CSVGQGPTFSGANVLTF.

V usage is TRBV4-2 and J usage is TRBJ1-2, with TRBD1 matching 11 bases. The V gene's germline CDR1 is LGHNA and CDR2 YNFKEQ. The CDR3 has 19 amino acids. V shed 0 bases and J 0 bases; nucleotides not matched to a gene: 9. CDR3 in amino acids: CASSQDASGTGGANYGYTF. DNA for the CDR3: TGTGCCAGCAGCCAAGATGCGTCAGGGACAGGGGGAGCTAACTATGGCTACACCTTC.

This clone was observed a handful of times. V is TRBV6-5 and J is TRBJ2-7; weak D call: TRBD1 (6 bases). The V end was cut by 5 bases, the J end by 5 bases, with 16 bases between. Per the germline V gene, CDR1 is MNHEY and CDR2 is SVGAGI. The CDR3 is made up of 14 amino acids. The CDR3 DNA sequence: TGTGCCAGCAGTCTACGACAGGCCGCTGACGAGCAGTACTTC. Translated: CASSLRQAADEQYF.

The V call is TRBV14, the J call TRBJ2-1; D call uncertain. This CDR3 spans 16 amino acids. The ends were cut back, 1 base at V and 2 bases at J, with 12 bases in the middle. Looked up from germline, CDR1 is SGHDN and CDR2 is FVKESK. This CDR3 reads CASSQVRPSPYNEQFF. CDR3 nucleotides: TGTGCCAGCAGCCAAGTGCGCCCTTCCCCCTACAATGAGCAGTTCTTC.

V is TRBV5-1 and J is TRBJ1-2; maybe TRBD1 (6 bases). Trimming stripped 0 bases from V and 0 bases from J, with 12 bases between. Germline V gives CDR1 SGHRS, CDR2 YFSETQ. The CDR3 runs 16 residues. The CDR3, as DNA: TGCGCCAGCAGCTTGGGGCTTGCAGGGGCTAACTATGGCTACACCTTC. It yields the protein CASSLGLAGANYGYTF. Based on the CDR3 plus reference TRBV5-1 and TRBJ1-2, the full variable domain is KAGVTQTPRYLIKTRGQQVTLSCSPISGHRSVSWYQQTPGQGLQFLFEYFSETQRNKGNFPGRFSGRQFSNSRSEMNVSTLELGDSALYLCASSLGLAGANYGYTFGSGTRLTVV.

On this clone itself: This CDR3 is also generated by other DNA sequences in the sample. The rearrangement uses TRBV30 and TRBJ1-5; 9 bases align to TRBD1. CDR1 is GTSNPN, CDR2 SVGIG, per germline (reference sequence). The CDR3 is 14 amino acids. Trimming at V came to 2 bases and at J to 4 bases, leaving 3 bases not matched to a gene. The CDR3 DNA reads as TGTGCCTGGAGTCTCGGACAGGGGAATCAGCCCCAGCATTTT. This codes for CAWSLGQGNQPQHF.

The rearrangement links TRBV9 to TRBJ2-5; 7 bases align to TRBD2. CDR1 is SGDLS, CDR2 YYNGEE, per germline. The length of the CDR3 is 13 residues. V lost 7 bases and J lost 5; bases outside the gene matches: 8. CDR3 DNA: TGTGCCAGCGGGAGATTGGGAGGGGAGACCCAGTACTTC. It is translated as CASGRLGGETQYF.

The V gene is TRBV11-2, the J gene TRBJ2-1, with D possibly being TRBD2 (5 bases). V lost 4 bases and J lost 0, with 13 bases in between. Per germline, CDR1 SGHAT and CDR2 FQNNGV. There are 16 residues in the CDR3. CDR3 DNA: TGTGCCAGCAGCTCCGTTCCGGGGAGCTCCTACAATGAGCAGTTCTTC. Encoded protein: CASSSVPGSSYNEQFF.

V usage is TRBV5-1 and J usage is TRBJ1-4; D not resolved. CDR1 and CDR2 (germline): SGHRS, YFSETQ. The CDR3 has 15 amino acids. The V and J ends lost 4 bases and 8 bases respectively, with 18 bases between them. CDR3: CASSPFGESGEKLFF. In DNA, the CDR3 is TGCGCCAGCAGCCCCTTCGGGGAGTCGGGGGAAAAACTGTTTTTT. Using reference TRBV5-1 and TRBJ1-4 for the parts outside the CDR3, the full variable domain is KAGVTQTPRYLIKTRGQQVTLSCSPISGHRSVSWYQQTPGQGLQFLFEYFSETQRNKGNFPGRFSGRQFSNSRSEMNVSTLELGDSALYLCASSPFGESGEKLFFGSGTQLSVL.

The J gene is TRBJ1-6, the V gene TRBV28; the match to TRBD1 covers 8 bases. Germline CDR1 reads MDHEN; CDR2 reads SYDVKM. The J segment lost 14 bases and the V segment lost 3 bases, leaving 12 bases of the junction unmatched. CDR3 size: 15 residues. In DNA form, the CDR3 reads TGTGCCAGCAGTTTGGGGGGGACAGGAGGTTTAGCCCTCCACTTT. Translating it yields CASSLGGTGGLALHF.

J is TRBJ2-3 and V is TRBV11-2, with TRBD2 identical over 9 bases. Germline-derived CDR1 and CDR2 are SGHAT and FQNNGV. This CDR3 has 16 residues. Germline trimming cut 3 bases from V and 2 bases from J; bases unmatched to any gene: 6. The CDR3 DNA reads TGTGCCAGCAGCTTCAAAGCGGGAGGACTCACAGATACGCAGTATTTT. This gives the protein CASSFKAGGLTDTQYF.

This clone was observed once. The chain links TRBV6-6 to TRBJ2-3, with TRBD2 as a possible D gene (5 bases). The germline V and J ends were trimmed by 4 bases and 1 base, with 15 bases remaining between them. The CDR3 has 16 residues. Looked up from germline, CDR1 is MNHNY and CDR2 is SVGAGI (reference sequence). DNA of the CDR3: TGTGCCAGCAGTTTTTTTCGGGGTGAGGGCACAGATACGCAGTATTTT. This codes for CASSFFRGEGTDTQYF.

In this sample, this clone turned up a few times. V is TRBV6-5 and J is TRBJ2-2; 11 positions agree with TRBD2. Germline-derived CDR1 and CDR2 are MNHEY and SVGAGI. The CDR3 length is 16 residues. V lost 2 bases, J lost 7 bases, and 6 bases stayed unmatched. The CDR3 loop is CASSYNLAGGIGELFF. The CDR3 DNA reads TGTGCCAGCAGTTACAACCTAGCGGGAGGTATCGGGGAGCTGTTTTTT.

This clone has just a few counts. The chain couples TRBV10-3 to TRBJ1-2; 10 bases fit TRBD1. The V gene end was trimmed by 4 bases and the J gene end by 4 bases; junction bases not matched to a gene: 6. The CDR3 is made up of 15 amino acids. Germline V lookup: CDR1 ENHRY, CDR2 SYGVKD. The CDR3 spells CAISGRTGGVYGYTF. The DNA for the CDR3 is TGTGCCATCAGTGGTCGGACAGGGGGTGTCTATGGCTACACCTTC.

The genes are TRBV30 and TRBJ1-1, with D unclear. V was clipped by 3 bases and J by 10 bases, with 12 bases between them. Germline CDR1 and CDR2: GTSNPN and SVGIG (reference sequence). The CDR3 has 11 amino acids. The CDR3 is CAWRSGVGAFF. In DNA form, the CDR3 reads TGTGCCTGGAGGAGCGGGGTAGGAGCTTTCTTT.

The chain has TRBV11-2 and TRBJ2-2; a weak D match, TRBD2 (5 bases). Trimming removed 3 bases at V and 5 bases at J, with 10 bases between. CDR3 length: 14 residues. CDR1 and CDR2 from the germline V gene are SGHAT and FQNNGV. The CDR3 is CASSLERNTGELFF. In DNA form, the CDR3 reads TGTGCCAGCAGCTTGGAGCGGAATACCGGGGAGCTGTTTTTT.

The gene calls are TRBV6-5 and TRBJ1-5; D remains ambiguous. Trimming removed 6 bases at V and 0 bases at J, with 6 bases between. The CDR3 extends over 13 amino acids. CDR1 MNHEY and CDR2 SVGAGI come from the germline V gene. The CDR3 DNA follows: TGTGCCAGCAGGGGCACTAGCAATCAGCCCCAGCATTTT. Its translation is CASRGTSNQPQHF.

The rearrangement joins TRBV2 to TRBJ2-1; a possible D gene is TRBD2 (5 bases). The V end was cut by 5 bases, the J end by 9 bases, with 8 bases between. Per the germline V gene, CDR1 is SNHLY and CDR2 is FYNNEI. The CDR3 has 11 amino acids. This CDR3 reads CASSPGGEQFF. In nucleotides, the CDR3 is TGTGCCAGCAGTCCAGGAGGTGAGCAGTTCTTC.